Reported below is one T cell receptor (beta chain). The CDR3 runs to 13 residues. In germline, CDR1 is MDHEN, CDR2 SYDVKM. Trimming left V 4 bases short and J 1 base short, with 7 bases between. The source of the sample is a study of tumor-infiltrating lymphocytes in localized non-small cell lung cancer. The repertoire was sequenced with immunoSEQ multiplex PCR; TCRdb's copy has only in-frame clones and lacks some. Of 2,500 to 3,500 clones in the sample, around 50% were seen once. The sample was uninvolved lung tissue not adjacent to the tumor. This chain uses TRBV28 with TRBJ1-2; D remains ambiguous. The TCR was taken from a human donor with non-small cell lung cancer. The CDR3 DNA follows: TGTGCCAGCAGTTGGCTAGATAACTATGGCTACACCTTC. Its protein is CASSWLDNYGYTF.